This is a list of T cell receptor beta chains from one sample in a study of T-cell reconstitution after alpha-beta-depleted transplantation in children. Via MiXCR, TCRdb re-called the PCR reads, giving one row per CDR3 protein. Of about 1,000,000 distinct CDR3 sequences detected, about 29% appear once; the ten largest clones hold more than 25%. This specimen was PBMCs, mostly from graft donor cells, taken 360 days after TCRalphabeta/CD19-depleted stem cell transplant. The receptors originated from a boy under two years old who had a stem cell transplant for SCID, so the T cells may come from the graft donor. Each CDR3 is given with its conserved first and last residue. A D gene is named only where the DNA matches it firmly. Clone sizes are given selectively: once, few, many, or a class where the clone is expanded.

D gene: TRBD1
CDR3 length: 17
J gene: TRBJ1-5
clone size: few
V gene: TRBV19
CDR3 protein: CASSIATGQGADQPQHF
CDR3 DNA: TGTGCCAGTAGTATCGCAACGGGACAGGGGGCAGATCAGCCCCAGCATTTT

D gene: .
CDR3 length: 11
J gene: TRBJ1-1
clone size: many
V gene: TRBV7-2
CDR3 protein: CASSFITEAFF
CDR3 DNA: TGTGCCAGCAGCTTCATTACTGAAGCTTTCTTT

D gene: TRBD1
CDR3 length: 15
J gene: TRBJ1-5
clone size: few
V gene: TRBV19
CDR3 protein: CASGGTGGLNQPQHF
CDR3 DNA: TGTGCCAGCGGGGGGACAGGCGGCCTCAATCAGCCCCAGCATTTT

D gene: TRBD2
CDR3 length: 15
J gene: TRBJ2-1
clone size: .
V gene: TRBV3-1
CDR3 protein: CASSRQPGGYNEQFF
CDR3 DNA: TGTGCCAGCAGCCGCCAACCGGGAGGCTACAATGAGCAGTTCTTC

D gene: .
CDR3 length: 11
J gene: TRBJ2-3
clone size: few
V gene: TRBV6-5
CDR3 protein: CACERGDTQYF
CDR3 DNA: TGTGCCTGCGAGAGGGGAGATACGCAGTATTTT

D gene: .
CDR3 length: 15
J gene: TRBJ2-2
clone size: few
V gene: TRBV7-2
CDR3 protein: CASSLGPGWAGELFF
CDR3 DNA: TGTGCCAGCAGCTTAGGGCCAGGGTGGGCCGGGGAGCTGTTTTTT

D gene: .
CDR3 length: 13
J gene: TRBJ1-2
clone size: .
V gene: TRBV12-1
CDR3 protein: CASGTGLFYGYTF
CDR3 DNA: TGTGCCAGCGGCACTGGGCTTTTCTATGGCTACACCTTC

D gene: TRBD1
CDR3 length: 15
J gene: TRBJ2-7
clone size: .
V gene: TRBV18
CDR3 protein: CASSYTQGNSYEQYF
CDR3 DNA: TGTGCCAGCTCGTACACACAGGGGAACTCCTACGAGCAGTACTTC

D gene: TRBD1
CDR3 length: 19
J gene: TRBJ2-7
clone size: few
V gene: TRBV11-1
CDR3 protein: CASSSPGGTGRLGGYEQYF
CDR3 DNA: TGTGCCAGCAGCTCCCCTGGGGGGACAGGAAGGTTGGGCGGCTACGAGCAGTACTTC

D gene: .
CDR3 length: 14
J gene: TRBJ2-2
clone size: .
V gene: TRBV12-3/TRBV12-4
CDR3 protein: CASSPRTAKGELFF
CDR3 DNA: TGTGCCAGCAGCCCCCGAACAGCCAAGGGGGAGCTGTTTTTT

D gene: .
CDR3 length: 15
J gene: TRBJ1-1
clone size: .
V gene: TRBV4-3
CDR3 protein: CASSQGREVDSEAFF
CDR3 DNA: TGCGCCAGCAGCCAAGGCCGGGAAGTGGACTCTGAAGCTTTCTTT

D gene: TRBD1
CDR3 length: 15
J gene: TRBJ2-1
clone size: many
V gene: TRBV6-2/TRBV6-3
CDR3 protein: CASSHRQGSYNEQFF
CDR3 DNA: TGTGCCAGCAGTCATCGACAGGGGTCCTACAATGAGCAGTTCTTC

D gene: .
CDR3 length: 13
J gene: TRBJ2-7
clone size: .
V gene: TRBV28
CDR3 protein: CASRSGTPHEQYF
CDR3 DNA: TGTGCCAGCAGATCAGGGACACCGCACGAGCAGTACTTC

D gene: .
CDR3 length: 16
J gene: TRBJ2-7
clone size: .
V gene: TRBV5-6
CDR3 protein: CASSADISLASYEQYF
CDR3 DNA: TGTGCCAGCAGCGCTGACATCTCCCTAGCTTCCTACGAGCAGTACTTC

D gene: TRBD1
CDR3 length: 15
J gene: TRBJ2-1
clone size: few
V gene: TRBV12-3/TRBV12-4
CDR3 protein: CASSLGQGTRNEQFF
CDR3 DNA: TGTGCCAGCAGCCTGGGACAGGGTACGCGGAATGAGCAGTTCTTC

D gene: .
CDR3 length: 15
J gene: TRBJ1-1
clone size: .
V gene: TRBV12-5
CDR3 protein: CASGLVSPKNTEAFF
CDR3 DNA: TGTGCTAGTGGTTTGGTAAGCCCCAAAAACACTGAAGCTTTCTTT

D gene: TRBD1
CDR3 length: 14
J gene: TRBJ1-5
clone size: .
V gene: TRBV15
CDR3 protein: CATSSDRGNQPQHF
CDR3 DNA: TGTGCCACCAGCAGTGACAGGGGGAATCAGCCCCAGCATTTT

D gene: TRBD1
CDR3 length: 13
J gene: TRBJ1-4
clone size: .
V gene: TRBV12-3/TRBV12-4
CDR3 protein: CASSGQGADKLFF
CDR3 DNA: TGTGCCAGCAGTGGACAGGGAGCAGACAAACTGTTTTTT

D gene: TRBD1
CDR3 length: 14
J gene: TRBJ1-2
clone size: few
V gene: TRBV5-1
CDR3 protein: CASSPSYGTDGYTF
CDR3 DNA: TGCGCCAGCAGCCCCAGTTACGGGACAGATGGCTACACCTTC

D gene: .
CDR3 length: 16
J gene: TRBJ2-7
clone size: once
V gene: TRBV5-1
CDR3 protein: CASSPRARDGDYEQYF
CDR3 DNA: TGCGCCAGCAGCCCGAGGGCTAGGGACGGGGACTACGAGCAGTACTTC

D gene: .
CDR3 length: 14
J gene: TRBJ2-5
clone size: few
V gene: TRBV10-3
CDR3 protein: CAISEGGSQETQYF
CDR3 DNA: TGTGCCATCAGTGAGGGAGGGAGTCAAGAGACCCAGTACTTC

D gene: .
CDR3 length: 14
J gene: TRBJ2-5
clone size: once
V gene: TRBV11-2
CDR3 protein: CASSFDSGWKTQYF
CDR3 DNA: TGTGCCAGCAGCTTTGACAGTGGCTGGAAGACCCAGTACTTC